The present TCR beta chain was sequenced within a study of T-cell reconstitution after alpha-beta-depleted transplantation in children. Looked up from germline, CDR1 is MNHEY and CDR2 is SVGAGI. V gave up 2 bases and J gave up 9 bases, with 17 bases separating them. The CDR3 spans 16 residues. In the case of this clonotype: Its specificity is unknown.

Broader study findings: After transplant, at about two months, alpha-beta T cells were reportedly derived from several hundred expanded graft clones. T-cell counts and diversity at one year following transplant were attributed mainly to newly produced T cells.

Unique molecular identifiers tagged the TCRbeta library. TCRdb called the PCR reads again in MiXCR, with one record for every CDR3 protein. This table holds around 960,000 distinct CDR3 sequences, around 30% found once. The chain uses TRBV6-5 and TRBJ1-6, with D perhaps TRBD1 (5 bases). This clonotype was sampled from a boy younger than two who had a stem cell transplant for SCID, so the T cells may come from the graft donor. Material: PBMCs, mostly from graft donor cells, obtained 360 days after TCRalphabeta/CD19-depleted stem cell transplant. Here the CDR3 DNA reads TGTGCCAGCAGTTACCAGAAGACAAGGGGAGTTTCACCCCTCCACTTT. Encoded protein: CASSYQKTRGVSPLHF.